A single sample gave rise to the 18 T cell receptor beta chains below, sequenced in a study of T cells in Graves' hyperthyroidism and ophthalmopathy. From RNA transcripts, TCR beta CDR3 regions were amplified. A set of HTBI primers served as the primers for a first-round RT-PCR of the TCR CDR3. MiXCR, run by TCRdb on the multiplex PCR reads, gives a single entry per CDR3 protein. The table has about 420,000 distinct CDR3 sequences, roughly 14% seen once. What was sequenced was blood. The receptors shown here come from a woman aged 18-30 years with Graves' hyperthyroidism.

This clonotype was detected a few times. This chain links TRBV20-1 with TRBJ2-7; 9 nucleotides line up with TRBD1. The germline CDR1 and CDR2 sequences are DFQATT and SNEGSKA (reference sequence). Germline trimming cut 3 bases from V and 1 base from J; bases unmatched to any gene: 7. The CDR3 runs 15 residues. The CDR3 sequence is CSASDQGQGSYEQYF. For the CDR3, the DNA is TGCAGTGCTAGCGACCAGGGACAGGGATCCTACGAGCAGTACTTC.

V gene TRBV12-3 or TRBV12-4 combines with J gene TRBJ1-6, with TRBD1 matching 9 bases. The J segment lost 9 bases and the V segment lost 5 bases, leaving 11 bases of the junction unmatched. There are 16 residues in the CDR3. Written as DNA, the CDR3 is TGTGCCAGCAGTCATAGGACAGGGGTTGTGGGTTCACCCCTCCACTTT. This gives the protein CASSHRTGVVGSPLHF.

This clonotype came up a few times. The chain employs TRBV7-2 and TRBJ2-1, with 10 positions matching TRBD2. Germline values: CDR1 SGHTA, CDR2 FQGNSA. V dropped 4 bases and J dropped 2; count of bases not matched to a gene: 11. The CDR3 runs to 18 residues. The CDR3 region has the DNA TGTGCCAGCAGCTCCCAAGCGGGGGGGTCCGGCGCCTACAATGAGCAGTTCTTC. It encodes CASSSQAGGSGAYNEQFF.

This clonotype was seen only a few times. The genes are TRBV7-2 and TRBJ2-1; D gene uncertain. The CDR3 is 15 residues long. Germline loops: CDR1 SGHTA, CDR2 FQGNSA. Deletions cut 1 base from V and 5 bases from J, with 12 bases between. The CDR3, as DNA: TGTGCCAGCAGCTTAGTTGCCAGCAGGAACAATGAGCAGTTCTTC. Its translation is CASSLVASRNNEQFF.

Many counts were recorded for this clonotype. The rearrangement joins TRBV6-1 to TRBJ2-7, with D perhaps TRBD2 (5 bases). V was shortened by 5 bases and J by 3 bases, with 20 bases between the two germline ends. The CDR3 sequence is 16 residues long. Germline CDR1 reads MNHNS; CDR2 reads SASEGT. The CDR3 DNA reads TGTGCCAGCAGTTTACGGGTGACTACGACCGACTACGAGCAGTACTTC. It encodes CASSLRVTTTDYEQYF.

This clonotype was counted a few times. CDR3 coding DNA: TGCAGCGCGACGACGGCGCTTCTAAAGGGAGGCTACACCTTC. Residues: CSATTALLKGGYTF. The chain joins TRBV29-1 to TRBJ1-2, with D unresolved. Trimming pared 7 bases from V and 8 bases from J, leaving 23 bases between. The CDR3 has 14 residues. Germline V gives CDR1 SQVTM, CDR2 ANQGSEA.

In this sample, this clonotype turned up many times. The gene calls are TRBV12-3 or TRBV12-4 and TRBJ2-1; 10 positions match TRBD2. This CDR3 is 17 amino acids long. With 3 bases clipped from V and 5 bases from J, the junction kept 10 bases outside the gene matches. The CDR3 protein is CASSFELAGVLNNEQFF. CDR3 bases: TGTGCCAGCAGTTTCGAGCTAGCGGGGGTTCTAAACAATGAGCAGTTCTTC.

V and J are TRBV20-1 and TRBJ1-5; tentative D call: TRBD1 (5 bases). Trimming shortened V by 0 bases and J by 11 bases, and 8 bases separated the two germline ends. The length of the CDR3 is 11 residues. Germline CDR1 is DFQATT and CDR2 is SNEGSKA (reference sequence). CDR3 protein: CSARDRQTQHF. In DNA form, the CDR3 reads TGCAGTGCTAGAGATCGACAGACCCAGCATTTT.

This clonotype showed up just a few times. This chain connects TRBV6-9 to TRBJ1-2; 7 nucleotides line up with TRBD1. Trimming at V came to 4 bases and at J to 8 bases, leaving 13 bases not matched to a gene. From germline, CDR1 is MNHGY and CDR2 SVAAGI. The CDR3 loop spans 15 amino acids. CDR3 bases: TGTGCCAGCAGTTGGGACAGACACACTTCTATGGGCTACACCTTC. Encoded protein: CASSWDRHTSMGYTF.

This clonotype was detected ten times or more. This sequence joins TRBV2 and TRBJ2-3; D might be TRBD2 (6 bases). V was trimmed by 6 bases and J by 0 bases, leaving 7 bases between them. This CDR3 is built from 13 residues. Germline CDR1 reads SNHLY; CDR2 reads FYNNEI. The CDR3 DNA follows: TGTGCCAGCAGCGGGAGTAGCACAGATACGCAGTATTTT. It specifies CASSGSSTDTQYF.

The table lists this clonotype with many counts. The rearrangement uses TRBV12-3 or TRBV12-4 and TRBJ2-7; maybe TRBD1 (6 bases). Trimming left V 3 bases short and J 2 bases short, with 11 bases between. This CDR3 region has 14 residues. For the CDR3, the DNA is TGTGCCAGCAGTTTTAACAGGGCAGCCTACGAGCAGTACTTC. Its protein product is CASSFNRAAYEQYF.

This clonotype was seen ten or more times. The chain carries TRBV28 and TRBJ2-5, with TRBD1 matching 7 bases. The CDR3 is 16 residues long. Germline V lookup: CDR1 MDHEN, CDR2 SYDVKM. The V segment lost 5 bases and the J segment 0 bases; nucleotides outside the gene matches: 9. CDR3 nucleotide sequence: TGTGCCAGCAGTACATTCAACCAGGGGGACCAAGAGACCCAGTACTTC. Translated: CASSTFNQGDQETQYF. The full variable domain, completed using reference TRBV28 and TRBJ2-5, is DVKVTQSSRYLVKRTGEKVFLECVQDMDHENMFWYRQDPGLGLRLIYFSYDVKMKEKGDIPEGYSVSREKKERFSLILESASTNQTSMYLCASSTFNQGDQETQYFGPGTRLLVL.

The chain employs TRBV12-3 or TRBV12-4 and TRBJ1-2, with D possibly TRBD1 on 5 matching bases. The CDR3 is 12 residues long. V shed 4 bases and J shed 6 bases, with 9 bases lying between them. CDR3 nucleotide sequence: TGTGCCAGCAGTTCCCGGGGGGATGGCTACACCTTC. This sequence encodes CASSSRGDGYTF.

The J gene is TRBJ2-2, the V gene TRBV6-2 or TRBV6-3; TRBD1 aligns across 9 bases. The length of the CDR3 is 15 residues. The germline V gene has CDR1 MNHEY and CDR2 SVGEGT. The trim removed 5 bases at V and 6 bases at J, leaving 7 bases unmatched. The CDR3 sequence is CASSPWDRVAGELFF. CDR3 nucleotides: TGTGCCAGCAGTCCCTGGGACAGGGTTGCCGGGGAGCTGTTTTTT.

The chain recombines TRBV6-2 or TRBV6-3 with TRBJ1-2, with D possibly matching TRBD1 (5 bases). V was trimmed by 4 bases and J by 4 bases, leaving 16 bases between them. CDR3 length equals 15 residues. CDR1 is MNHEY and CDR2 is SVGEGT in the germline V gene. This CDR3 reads CASSSWDRIGYGYTF. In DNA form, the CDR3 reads TGTGCCAGCAGTTCTTGGGACCGAATTGGCTATGGCTACACCTTC.

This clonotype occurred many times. The DNA of the CDR3 is TGTGCCAGCAGCTCCGATGGGGCCATGAGCACAGATACGCAGTATTTT. Translation gives CASSSDGAMSTDTQYF. V gene TRBV7-8 combines with J gene TRBJ2-3; D may be TRBD1 (5 bases). From germline, CDR1 is SGHVS and CDR2 FQNEAQ. Trimming removed 4 bases from V and 0 bases from J, with 14 bases in between. The CDR3 runs to 16 residues.

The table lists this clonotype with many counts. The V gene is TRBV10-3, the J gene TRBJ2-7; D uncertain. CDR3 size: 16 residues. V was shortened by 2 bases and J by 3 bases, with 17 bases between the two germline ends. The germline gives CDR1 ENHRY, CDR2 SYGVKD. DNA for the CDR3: TGTGCCATCAGTGAGGAGAGTAGCAGAACGTACTACGAGCAGTACTTC. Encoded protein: CAISEESSRTYYEQYF.

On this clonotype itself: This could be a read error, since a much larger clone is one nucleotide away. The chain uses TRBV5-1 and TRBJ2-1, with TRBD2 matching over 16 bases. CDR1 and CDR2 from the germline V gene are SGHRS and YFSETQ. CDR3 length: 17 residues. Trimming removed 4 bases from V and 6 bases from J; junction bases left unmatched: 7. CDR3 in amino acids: CASSPGLAGGRRNEQFF. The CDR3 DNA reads TGCGCCAGCAGCCCGGGACTAGCGGGAGGGCGTCGCAATGAGCAGTTCTTC.